This TCR beta chain derives from a study of breast tumors, draining lymph nodes, adjacent tissues. Study-wide results and caveats: Findings are consistent with lymph node origin and intratumoral expansion of most tumor T cells. Tumor T cell lymph node origin was a supported hypothesis, not proven.

TCRdb ran MiXCR on the multiplex PCR reads and lists one entry per CDR3 protein. The repertoire holds some 170,000 distinct CDR3 sequences, with about 30% as singletons. This CDR3 is built from 14 residues. V lost 4 bases, J lost 2 bases, and 12 bases lay in between. The sample holds many counts of this clonotype. As yet, its antigen is unknown. Axillary draining lymph nodes of breast cancer patients supplied the node samples. The V gene is TRBV12-3 or TRBV12-4, the J gene TRBJ2-7; no definite D call. Sample: axillary lymph node tissue. This receptor was obtained from a female donor with breast cancer. Some clones in this sample may be carry-over from other donors' samples. CDR3 DNA sequence: TGTGCCAGCAGTTGGAACAGCGTTACCTACGAGCAGTACTTC. It codes for CASSWNSVTYEQYF.